Listed here are 21 T cell receptor beta chains from one sample, sequenced in a study of blood T cell repertoires in COVID-19. Using immunoSEQ multiplex PCR, the repertoire was profiled, and TCRdb retains in-frame clones only, with some absent. In the table there are over 200,000 clones, around 84% of which are singletons. Input material: peripheral blood. Receptors originate from an elderly woman with active or convalescent COVID-19.

This chain links TRBV6-5 with TRBJ2-2, with D possibly being TRBD1 (6 bases). V was trimmed by 5 bases and J by 5 bases, leaving 12 bases between them. Germline-derived CDR1 and CDR2 are MNHEY and SVGAGI. The CDR3 has 14 residues. This CDR3 reads CASSNRQGTGELFF. The CDR3 nucleotides are TGTGCCAGCAGTAATCGCCAGGGGACCGGGGAGCTGTTTTTT.

This chain links TRBV18 with TRBJ2-1, with D perhaps TRBD1 (7 bases). The V and J ends lost 4 bases and 5 bases respectively, with 21 bases between them. CDR1 and CDR2 (germline): KGHSH, LQKENI. CDR3 length: 17 amino acids. The CDR3 sequence: CASSRDRVTGVHNEQFF. CDR3 bases: TGTGCCAGCTCACGGGACAGAGTAACGGGGGTTCACAATGAGCAGTTCTTC.

The rearrangement uses TRBV12-3 or TRBV12-4 and TRBJ2-1; weak D call: TRBD2 (5 bases). The V end was cut by 5 bases, the J end by 7 bases, with 9 bases between. The CDR3 is 12 amino acids. The CDR3 loop reads CASSLKRNEQFF. The CDR3 nucleotides read TGTGCCAGCAGTCTAAAGCGGAATGAGCAGTTCTTC.

The chain joins TRBV9 to TRBJ2-5; possible D gene TRBD1, 6 bases. From germline, CDR1 is SGDLS and CDR2 YYNGEE. Trimming took off 5 bases at V and 4 bases at J, with 15 bases between the two ends. The CDR3 has 14 residues. The CDR3 DNA follows: TGTGCCAGCAGTCCTCCAGGGGATCGAGAGACCCAGTACTTC. Translating gives CASSPPGDRETQYF.

The V and J genes are TRBV11-2 and TRBJ1-2, with D unresolved. The CDR3 has 13 residues. Germline V gene data show CDR1 as SGHAT and CDR2 as FQNNGV. V gave up 0 bases and J gave up 10 bases, with 12 bases separating them. The CDR3 loop is CASSLDLESLYTF. The CDR3 DNA reads as TGTGCCAGCAGCTTAGACCTCGAGTCCCTCTACACCTTC.

This clone was observed a single time. V is TRBV4-1 and J is TRBJ1-4; possible D gene TRBD1, 6 bases. The CDR3 consists of 16 residues. Germline CDR1 MGHRA, CDR2 YSYEKL. Trimming shortened V by 4 bases and J by 2 bases, and 14 bases separated the two germline ends. The CDR3 DNA reads TGCGCCAGCAGCCCTAAGGGGGATGGGACTAATGAAAAACTGTTTTTT. It yields the protein CASSPKGDGTNEKLFF.

The chain joins TRBV30 to TRBJ1-1; unclear D gene. Germline V gene lookup returns CDR1 GTSNPN and CDR2 SVGIG (reference sequence). The V end was cut by 2 bases, the J end by 6 bases, with 7 bases between. This CDR3 has 11 residues. The CDR3 protein is CAWSTAAEAFF. As DNA, the CDR3 is TGTGCCTGGAGTACCGCGGCTGAAGCTTTCTTT.

The chain recombines TRBV29-1 with TRBJ1-1; 7 bases are a match to TRBD1. From germline, CDR1 is SQVTM and CDR2 ANQGSEA. The V gene end was trimmed by 7 bases and the J gene end by 1 base; junction bases not matched to a gene: 6. The CDR3 spans 13 residues. CDR3 sequence: CSGVAGGNTEAFF. The CDR3 DNA follows: TGCAGCGGAGTGGCAGGGGGGAACACTGAAGCTTTCTTT.

With regard to this clone: The junction and the germline gene differ at one end; a read error may be behind it. The gene calls are TRBV7-9 and TRBJ1-4; D is undetermined. The CDR3 sequence is 15 residues long. The germline V gene encodes CDR1 SEHNR and CDR2 FQNEAQ (reference sequence). In DNA form, the CDR3 reads TGTGCCAGCAGCCTAGCCAGAACAGTGGAAGGAAAACTGTTTTTT. This codes for CASSLARTVEGKLFF.

This clone was counted a few times. The V gene is TRBV27, the J gene TRBJ1-3; D gene uncertain. Germline CDR1 reads MNHEY; CDR2 reads SMNVEV (reference sequence). The CDR3 spans 15 residues. V shed 0 bases and J shed 4 bases, with 10 bases lying between them. The CDR3 bases are TGTGCCAGCAGTTTATCGTCGTATCCGGGAAACACCATATATTTT. It specifies CASSLSSYPGNTIYF.

V usage is TRBV5-1 and J usage is TRBJ2-2; D is perhaps TRBD1 (6 bases). V gave up 5 bases and J gave up 0 bases, with 14 bases separating them. CDR3 length equals 16 residues. Germline-derived CDR1 and CDR2 are SGHRS and YFSETQ. The CDR3 nucleotides read TGCGCCAGCAGGAGGGACACAACCACGAACACCGGGGAGCTGTTTTTT. Translated, it gives CASRRDTTTNTGELFF.

The chain uses TRBV6-2 or TRBV6-3 and TRBJ2-3; a weak D match, TRBD1 (7 bases). Germline V lookup: CDR1 MNHEY, CDR2 SVGEGT. The CDR3 is 16 residues long. Trimming left V 4 bases short and J 3 bases short, with 17 bases between. The CDR3 coding sequence is TGTGCCAGCAGTTTCCCACAGGGGAGGAAGACAGATACGCAGTATTTT. Its translation: CASSFPQGRKTDTQYF.

This clone has just one count. The identical CDR3 is also encoded by other nucleotide sequences in the sample. The V gene is TRBV18, the J gene TRBJ2-1, with a tentative D call TRBD2 (6 bases). Germline V gives CDR1 KGHSH, CDR2 LQKENI. CDR3 length: 16 residues. V dropped 0 bases and J dropped 2 bases, with 11 bases sitting between them. CDR3 sequence: CASSPPGGLTYNEQFF. In DNA form, the CDR3 reads TGTGCCAGCTCACCACCTGGTGGACTAACCTACAATGAGCAGTTCTTC.

This rearrangement joins TRBV28 to TRBJ2-7; a weak D match, TRBD1 (5 bases). Trimming pared 2 bases from V and 5 bases from J, leaving 19 bases between. Germline V gives CDR1 MDHEN, CDR2 SYDVKM. This CDR3 has 16 residues. As DNA, the CDR3 is TGTGCCAGCAGTTTAGAACAGGCCCTATACTACGACGAGCAGTACTTC. Residues: CASSLEQALYYDEQYF.

The gene calls are TRBV14 and TRBJ2-3, with D possibly TRBD2 on 7 matching bases. V gave up 6 bases and J gave up 6 bases, with 25 bases separating them. This CDR3 has 17 amino acids. CDR1 is SGHDN and CDR2 is FVKESK in the germline V gene. As DNA, the CDR3 is TGTGCCAGCAGTCCCCATTTGGGGGGGGCCTGGCGGGATACGCAGTATTTT. Its protein product is CASSPHLGGAWRDTQYF. The entire variable domain, with the rest obtained from reference TRBV14 and TRBJ2-3, is as follows: EAGVTQFPSHSVIEKGQTVTLRCDPISGHDNLYWYRRVMGKEIKFLLHFVKESKQDESGMPNNRFLAERTGGTYSTLKVQPAELEDSGVYFCASSPHLGGAWRDTQYFGPGTRLTVL.

The J gene is TRBJ1-2, the V gene TRBV5-6; D is ambiguous. The length of the CDR3 is 15 residues. The V end lost 0 bases, the J end lost 0 bases, and 9 bases lay between the germline ends. Germline CDR1 and CDR2: SGHDT and YYEEEE. The CDR3 DNA sequence: TGTGCCAGCAGCTTGGGGGCCGGAACTAACTATGGCTACACCTTC. It translates to CASSLGAGTNYGYTF.

V is TRBV5-1 and J is TRBJ1-2; no firm D call. CDR3 length: 15 residues. The V end lost 1 base, the J end lost 4 bases, and 14 bases lay between the germline ends. The germline V gene encodes CDR1 SGHRS and CDR2 YFSETQ. The CDR3 bases are TGCGCCAGCAGCTTGTCCGGGGATACGGGCTATGGCTACACCTTC. It specifies CASSLSGDTGYGYTF.

The chain joins TRBV15 to TRBJ1-1; TRBD1 matches at 8 bases. V shed 5 bases, J shed 1 base, and the junction held 3 bases outside the gene matches. Germline values: CDR1 LNHNV, CDR2 YYDKDF (reference sequence). The CDR3 has 14 residues. CDR3 residues: CATSWTGRNTEAFF. The CDR3 nucleotides are TGTGCCACCAGCTGGACAGGGCGGAACACTGAAGCTTTCTTT.

The J gene is TRBJ2-7, the V gene TRBV7-8, with 7 bases fitting TRBD2. CDR3 length equals 14 residues. Trimming at V came to 3 bases and at J to 4 bases, leaving 6 bases not matched to a gene. CDR1 and CDR2 from the germline V gene are SGHVS and FQNEAQ. The CDR3 is CASSFAGDRYEQYF. CDR3 bases: TGTGCCAGCAGCTTTGCGGGGGATCGATACGAGCAGTACTTC.

This chain links TRBV11-3 with TRBJ1-1; no clear D. Germline loops: CDR1 SGHNT, CDR2 YENEEA. The CDR3 contains 12 residues. V was clipped by 5 bases and J by 3 bases, with 7 bases between them. CDR3 loop: CASSRVHTEAFF. CDR3 nucleotide sequence: TGTGCCAGCAGCCGGGTACACACTGAAGCTTTCTTT.

The V call is TRBV18, the J call TRBJ2-7; D gene ambiguous. CDR1 is KGHSH and CDR2 is LQKENI in the germline V gene. The CDR3 is made up of 14 amino acids. V dropped 4 bases and J dropped 1 base, with 11 bases sitting between them. The CDR3 sequence: CASSLPGGSYEQYF. In nucleotides, the CDR3 is TGTGCCAGCTCACTCCCTGGCGGATCCTACGAGCAGTACTTC.